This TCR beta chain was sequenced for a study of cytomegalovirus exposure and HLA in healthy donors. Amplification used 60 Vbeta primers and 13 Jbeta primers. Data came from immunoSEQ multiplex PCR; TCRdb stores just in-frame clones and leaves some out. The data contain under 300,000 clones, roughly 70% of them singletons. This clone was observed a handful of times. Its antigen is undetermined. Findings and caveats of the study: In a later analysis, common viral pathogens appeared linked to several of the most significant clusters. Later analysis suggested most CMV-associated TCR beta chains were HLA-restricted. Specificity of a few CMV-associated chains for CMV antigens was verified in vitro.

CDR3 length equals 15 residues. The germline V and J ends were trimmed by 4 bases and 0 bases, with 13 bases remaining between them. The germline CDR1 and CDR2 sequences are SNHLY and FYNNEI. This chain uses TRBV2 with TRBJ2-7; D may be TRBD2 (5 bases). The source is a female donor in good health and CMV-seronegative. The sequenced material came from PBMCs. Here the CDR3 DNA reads TGTGCCAGCAGTGCTGGACTCGGTAGCTCCTACGAGCAGTACTTC. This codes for CASSAGLGSSYEQYF.